Following are 23 T cell receptor beta chains from one sample sequenced in a study of cytomegalovirus exposure and HLA in healthy donors. The PCR was carried out with 60 Vbeta primers and 13 Jbeta primers. Only in-frame clones appear in the TCRdb table, and some are missing; sequencing was by immunoSEQ multiplex PCR. The sample yields over 70,000 clones, 65% seen once. The material sequenced was PBMCs. The receptors shown here come from a woman aged 45-60 years in good health and CMV-seropositive.

The chain couples TRBV30 to TRBJ1-2, with 9 nucleotides matching TRBD1. Trimming cost V 4 bases and J 6 bases; bases outside gene matches: 21. Germline CDR1 reads GTSNPN; CDR2 reads SVGIG (reference sequence). The CDR3 sequence is 18 residues long. CDR3 DNA sequence: TGTGCCTGGAATGGAAACAGGGGGCGAACAAGGATTTTCAATGGCTACACCTTC. Translating it yields CAWNGNRGRTRIFNGYTF.

The rearrangement links TRBV13 to TRBJ1-6, with a possible D match to TRBD1 (6 bases). The CDR3 has 16 residues. V was pared by 5 bases and J by 0 bases, with 11 bases between. CDR1 PRHDT and CDR2 FYEKMQ come from the germline V gene (reference sequence). As DNA, the CDR3 is TGTGCCAGCAGCCAGACAGGAAGCTCCTATAATTCACCCCTCCACTTT. Encoded protein: CASSQTGSSYNSPLHF.

The chain has TRBV2 and TRBJ2-5; tentative D call: TRBD2 (6 bases). The CDR3 runs to 12 residues. V was trimmed by 7 bases and J by 2 bases, leaving 8 bases between them. Germline V CDR1 and CDR2: SNHLY, FYNNEI. CDR3 nucleotides: TGTGCCAGCACGGGGGAACAAGAGACCCAGTACTTC. The encoded protein is CASTGEQETQYF. Filled out from reference TRBV2 and TRBJ2-5, the complete variable domain reads EPEVTQTPSHQVTQMGQEVILRCVPISNHLYFYWYRQILGQKVEFLVSFYNNEISEKSEIFDDQFSVERPDGSNFTLKIRSTKLEDSAMYFCASTGEQETQYFGPGTRLLVL.

The V gene is TRBV7-9, the J gene TRBJ1-2, with D perhaps TRBD1 (6 bases). This CDR3 region has 12 residues. Germline loops: CDR1 SEHNR, CDR2 FQNEAQ (reference sequence). V was trimmed by 10 bases and J by 3 bases, leaving 12 bases between them. The CDR3 DNA sequence: TGTGCCACAGGGGAGGGGTACTATGGCTACACCTTC. Encoded protein: CATGEGYYGYTF.

The chain uses TRBV7-9 and TRBJ1-1; 11 bases line up with TRBD1. Per germline, CDR1 SEHNR and CDR2 FQNEAQ (reference sequence). V lost 5 bases, J lost 8 bases, and 7 bases stayed unmatched. This CDR3 comprises 14 residues. The CDR3 loop reads CASSGSDRGLEAFF. The CDR3 DNA is TGTGCCAGCAGCGGGTCGGACAGGGGGCTAGAAGCTTTCTTT.

This chain connects TRBV7-3 to TRBJ2-5; 8 bases match TRBD2. The germline V gene has CDR1 SGHTA and CDR2 FQGTGA. The CDR3 extends over 16 amino acids. V was clipped by 4 bases and J by 5 bases; unmatched bases: 12. The CDR3 region is CASSSTSGGFRETQYF. CDR3 DNA sequence: TGTGCCAGCAGCTCTACTAGCGGAGGCTTTCGGGAGACCCAGTACTTC.

V usage is TRBV28 and J usage is TRBJ2-5; D perhaps matches TRBD1 (6 bases). The CDR3 is made up of 11 amino acids. The V end was cut by 9 bases, the J end by 3 bases, with 8 bases between. Germline lookup yields CDR1 MDHEN and CDR2 SYDVKM. The CDR3: CASYREETQYF. CDR3 nucleotides: TGTGCCAGTTACAGGGAAGAGACCCAGTACTTC.

This chain links TRBV27 with TRBJ2-2; 14 bases agree with TRBD2. With 7 bases clipped from V and 5 bases from J, the junction kept 3 bases outside the gene matches. CDR1 is MNHEY and CDR2 is SMNVEV in the germline V gene (reference sequence). The CDR3 is 15 residues long. CDR3 coding DNA: TGTGCCAGCACGACTAGCGGGGGGGCGACCGGGGAGCTGTTTTTT. Encoded protein: CASTTSGGATGELFF.

This clone was picked up a small number of times. The chain uses TRBV6-1 and TRBJ1-1; D is uncertain. V was trimmed by 6 bases and J by 5 bases, leaving 10 bases between them. This CDR3 is 12 amino acids long. In germline, CDR1 is MNHNS, CDR2 SASEGT. The CDR3 loop reads CASSRLKTEAFF. The CDR3 DNA reads as TGTGCCAGCAGCCGACTAAAGACTGAAGCTTTCTTT.

In this sample, this clone turned up a few times. V usage is TRBV7-2 and J usage is TRBJ1-6; TRBD1 might be the D (6 bases). Trimming shortened V by 4 bases and J by 9 bases, and 13 bases separated the two germline ends. The CDR3 is 14 amino acids. In germline, CDR1 is SGHTA, CDR2 FQGNSA. CDR3 region: CASSSTGSASPLHF. The CDR3 DNA reads as TGTGCCAGCAGCTCTACAGGGAGTGCTTCACCCCTCCACTTT.

This chain connects TRBV21-1 to TRBJ1-1; the table's D call, TRBD1, has no DNA check behind it. TRBV21-1 is a pseudogene segment. The CDR3 spans 11 residues. The CDR3 is CASSKTGEAFF. CDR3 sequence (DNA): TGTGCCAGCAGCAAGACAGGCGAAGCTTTCTTT.

The chain is built from TRBV7-9 and TRBJ2-3, with D uncertain. Trimming took 5 bases from V and 4 from J, leaving 13 bases between them. From germline, CDR1 is SEHNR and CDR2 FQNEAQ (reference sequence). There are 14 residues in the CDR3. The DNA for the CDR3 is TGTGCCAGCAGCGCCCAGACTGGTTCAGATACGCAGTATTTT. It yields the protein CASSAQTGSDTQYF.

V is TRBV4-3 and J is TRBJ2-5, with 9 bases aligning to TRBD2. Germline CDR1 and CDR2: LGHNA and YSLEER. Trimming removed 0 bases from V and 4 bases from J; junction bases left unmatched: 12. There are 18 residues in the CDR3. The CDR3 sequence: CASSQDEGRGGSGETQYF. CDR3 DNA: TGCGCCAGCAGCCAAGATGAGGGGCGGGGGGGCTCGGGAGAGACCCAGTACTTC.

This chain connects TRBV4-1 to TRBJ1-3; TRBD1 might be the D (6 bases). Germline lookup yields CDR1 MGHRA and CDR2 YSYEKL. V was clipped by 9 bases and J by 0 bases, with 12 bases between them. This CDR3 comprises 14 residues. The CDR3 bases are TGCGCCAGGACCGGACAGAGCTCTGGAAACACCATATATTTT. Its translation is CARTGQSSGNTIYF.

This clone was counted once. J is TRBJ2-3 and V is TRBV7-3; TRBD2 is a possible D gene (6 bases). V lost 4 bases, J lost 2 bases, and 13 bases lay in between. Germline V gene sequence: CDR1 SGHTA, CDR2 FQGTGA. The CDR3 contains 15 residues. CDR3 DNA sequence: TGTGCCAGCAGCTCCATAGGCGGGGCCACAGATACGCAGTATTTT. Translated: CASSSIGGATDTQYF. The full variable domain, rest sourced from reference TRBV7-3 and TRBJ2-3, is GAGVSQTPSNKVTEKGKYVELRCDPISGHTALYWYRQSLGQGPEFLIYFQGTGAADDSGLPNDRFFAVRPEGSVSTLKIQRTERGDSAVYLCASSSIGGATDTQYFGPGTRLTVL.

This chain connects TRBV30 to TRBJ1-2; 7 bases line up with TRBD1. V was pared by 3 bases and J by 1 base, with 14 bases of the junction left unmatched. The CDR3 covers 17 residues. Germline CDR1 and CDR2: GTSNPN and SVGIG (reference sequence). The CDR3 DNA reads as TGTGCCTGGAGCCCCTACCCCCCGGGACAGAGTAACTATGGCTACACCTTC. Translated, it gives CAWSPYPPGQSNYGYTF.

The chain combines TRBV7-2 with TRBJ2-1; D perhaps matches TRBD2 (6 bases). Germline loops: CDR1 SGHTA, CDR2 FQGNSA. The germline V and J ends were trimmed by 6 bases and 5 bases, with 14 bases remaining between them. The length of the CDR3 is 14 residues. CDR3 nucleotides: TGTGCCAGCAGTTGGAGGGAGAGGGACAATGAGCAGTTCTTC. Protein product: CASSWRERDNEQFF.

A note on this clone: The same CDR3 also results from other DNA sequences found in this sample. The chain links TRBV7-3 to TRBJ2-1; D is possibly TRBD2 (6 bases). Germline V CDR1 and CDR2: SGHTA, FQGTGA. CDR3 size: 13 residues. Trimming took 1 base from V and 6 from J, leaving 7 bases between them. The CDR3, as DNA: TGTGCCAGCAGCTTAAGCGGGGCCAATGAGCAGTTCTTC. Encoded protein: CASSLSGANEQFF.

The chain employs TRBV4-1 and TRBJ2-3; D may be TRBD2 (5 bases). V lost 1 base to trimming and J lost 1 base, with 12 bases between them. This CDR3 is 16 amino acids long. Germline CDR1 and CDR2: MGHRA and YSYEKL. The chain's CDR3 is CASSQADERGTDTQYF. In nucleotides, the CDR3 is TGCGCCAGCAGCCAAGCGGACGAGAGGGGCACAGATACGCAGTATTTT.

The chain has TRBV7-9 and TRBJ2-5; D might be TRBD2 (5 bases). The end of the DNA aligns better with TRBJ2-7, so the J call may be wrong. Germline V gene data show CDR1 as SEHNR and CDR2 as FQNEAQ (reference sequence). The length of the CDR3 is 15 residues. In DNA form, the CDR3 reads TGTGCCAGCAGCTCCTATCGTGGGGTAGCGAACGAGCAGTACTTC. Translation gives CASSSYRGVANEQYF.

The chain employs TRBV4-2 and TRBJ2-2; possible D gene TRBD1, 5 bases. Germline V gene sequence: CDR1 LGHNA, CDR2 YNFKEQ. The V gene lost 0 bases and the J gene lost 6 bases, with 20 bases spanning the gap. This CDR3 contains 18 residues. The CDR3 spells CASSQDWGRKVRPGELFF. The DNA of the CDR3 is TGTGCCAGCAGCCAAGATTGGGGCAGGAAGGTTCGACCCGGGGAGCTGTTTTTT.

V usage is TRBV5-8 and J usage is TRBJ1-1, with D possibly matching TRBD1 (6 bases). The CDR3 is 15 residues long. V was pared by 3 bases and J by 4 bases, with 16 bases between. Germline CDR1 is SGHTS and CDR2 is YDEGEE. CDR3 sequence reads: CASSWGGARGTEAFF. The CDR3 DNA reads TGTGCCAGCAGCTGGGGGGGGGCTCGGGGCACTGAAGCTTTCTTT.

This clone is a singleton in its sample. The chain carries TRBV10-2 and TRBJ1-5; TRBD1 matches at 9 bases. The CDR3 totals 15 residues. With 5 bases clipped from V and 5 bases from J, the junction kept 7 bases outside the gene matches. CDR1 and CDR2 (germline): WSHSY, SAAADI. CDR3 region: CASSNRGPQYQPQHF. CDR3 sequence (DNA): TGCGCCAGCAGTAACAGGGGGCCTCAGTATCAGCCCCAGCATTTT.